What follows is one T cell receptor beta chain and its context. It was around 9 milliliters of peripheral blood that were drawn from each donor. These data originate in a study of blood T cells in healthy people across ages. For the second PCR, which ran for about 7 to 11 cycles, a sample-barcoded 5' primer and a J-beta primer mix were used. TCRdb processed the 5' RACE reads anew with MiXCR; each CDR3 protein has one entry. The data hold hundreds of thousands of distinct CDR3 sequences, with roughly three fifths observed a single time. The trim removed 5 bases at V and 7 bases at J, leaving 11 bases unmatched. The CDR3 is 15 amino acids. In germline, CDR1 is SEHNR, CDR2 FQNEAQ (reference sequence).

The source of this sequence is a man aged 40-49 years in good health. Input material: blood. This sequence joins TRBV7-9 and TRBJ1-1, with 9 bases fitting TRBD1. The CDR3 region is CASSPTTGGKDEAFF. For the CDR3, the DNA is TGTGCCAGCAGCCCAACTACAGGGGGCAAGGATGAAGCTTTCTTT.